This paragraph reports one T cell receptor beta chain. As yet, its antigen is unknown. The CDR3 is 15 amino acids. V was shortened by 0 bases and J by 5 bases, with 14 bases between the two germline ends. Germline CDR1 is MNHEY and CDR2 is SVGAGI. The data originate from a study of T cell responses to AZD1222 COVID-19 vaccine. Study-wide points: Mostly white British, mostly female donors; authors suggested clonal diversity may be underestimated. Researchers report vaccine-associated CD4 TCRs spanning spike, with dominance at 160-218 and 743-854. Of spike-specific TCRs, nearly half reportedly target regions left unmutated in variants. Baseline antibody screening turned up just six or seven seropositive AZD1222 recipients.

Here immunoSEQ multiplex PCR was the method, and the copy in TCRdb shows in-frame clones only, minus some. This sample yields 90,000 to 110,000 clones, of which approximately 88% are seen a single time; roughly 13% belongs to the top ten. This sample comprised peripheral blood, obtained on day 0 of MenACWY control vaccination. The sequence was collected from an adult in good health. J is TRBJ2-7 and V is TRBV6-5; D may be TRBD1 (5 bases). CDR3 in DNA: TGTGCCAGCAGTTACTCGAACCAGGGATTACACGAGCAGTACTTC. It is translated as CASSYSNQGLHEQYF.